This is a list of T cell receptor beta chains from one sample in a study of regulatory T cells in long-lasting Graves disease. Using its own MiXCR run on the multiplex PCR reads, TCRdb lists one record per CDR3 protein. This sample has some 600,000 distinct CDR3 sequences, with about 16% found just once. These data were also reused for a study on T cells in Graves' hyperthyroidism and ophthalmopathy.

The sample consisted of peripheral blood mononuclear cells (PBMCs), taken at new diagnosis, from a patient treated with antithyroid drugs. The source is a man between 18 and 35 years old with Graves disease. CDR3s include the opening cysteine and the closing phenylalanine or tryptophan. Fields, in order: CDR3 protein, CDR3 DNA, clone size, J gene, D gene, V gene. A D gene is named only where the DNA matches it firmly. Rows give clone size only sometimes, using once, few, many, or a class for an expanded clone.

CDR3: CASSLYAVGGRAIYEQYF
DNA: TGCGCCAGCAGCTTGTACGCCGTAGGCGGGAGGGCCATTTACGAGCAGTACTTC
size: many
J: TRBJ2-7
D: TRBD2
V: TRBV5-1

CDR3: CASSNPLEGGSRDTQYF
DNA: TGTGCCAGCAGCAACCCGCTCGAGGGAGGGTCGAGAGATACGCAGTATTTT
size: many
J: TRBJ2-3
D: TRBD2
V: TRBV6-2/TRBV6-3

CDR3: CASSLGRALNQYF
DNA: TGTGCCAGCAGCCTAGGGCGGGCGCTTAACCAGTATTTT
size: -
J: TRBJ2-3
D: -
V: TRBV28

CDR3: CASSLEGESTDTQYF
DNA: TGTGCCAGTAGCCTTGAGGGGGAGAGCACAGATACGCAGTATTTT
size: -
J: TRBJ2-3
D: -
V: TRBV28

CDR3: CASSDRGPPPVEQFF
DNA: TGTGCCAGCAGTGATAGGGGCCCTCCTCCCGTTGAGCAGTTCTTC
size: -
J: TRBJ2-1
D: -
V: TRBV25-1

CDR3: CASGPPDRANEQFF
DNA: TGTGCTAGTGGTCCCCCGGACAGGGCAAATGAGCAGTTCTTC
size: many
J: TRBJ2-1
D: TRBD1
V: TRBV12-5

CDR3: CASSQDPSSWREGRETQYF
DNA: TGTGCCAGCAGCCAAGACCCGTCCAGCTGGCGGGAGGGCCGGGAGACCCAGTACTTC
size: many
J: TRBJ2-5
D: TRBD2
V: TRBV3-1

CDR3: CASSSTLTGDHNEQFF
DNA: TGTGCCAGCAGCTCGACTTTGACAGGGGACCACAATGAGCAGTTCTTC
size: few
J: TRBJ2-1
D: TRBD1
V: TRBV11-2

CDR3: CASSHPGQGLYEQYF
DNA: TGCGCCAGCAGCCACCCGGGACAGGGGCTGTACGAGCAGTACTTC
size: many
J: TRBJ2-7
D: TRBD1
V: TRBV12-3/TRBV12-4

CDR3: CSASVAGGLHNEQFF
DNA: TGCAGTGCTAGTGTCGCGGGAGGGCTGCACAATGAGCAGTTCTTC
size: many
J: TRBJ2-1
D: TRBD2
V: TRBV20-1

CDR3: CASSIQGGGKLFF
DNA: TGTGCCAGTAGTATTCAGGGGGGGGGAAAACTGTTTTTT
size: -
J: TRBJ1-4
D: TRBD1
V: TRBV19

CDR3: CSVVGGRESYNEQFF
DNA: TGCAGCGTTGTTGGTGGGAGGGAGTCCTACAATGAGCAGTTCTTC
size: few
J: TRBJ2-1
D: TRBD2
V: TRBV29-1

CDR3: CASSHPGQGLARDTQYF
DNA: TGTGCCAGCAGCCACCCGGGACAGGGGTTGGCGAGGGATACGCAGTATTTT
size: few
J: TRBJ2-3
D: TRBD1
V: TRBV14

CDR3: CASSSTGQGGTGELFF
DNA: TGTGCCAGCAGTTCTACGGGGCAGGGCGGCACCGGGGAGCTGTTTTTT
size: few
J: TRBJ2-2
D: -
V: TRBV27

CDR3: CSASGLASSTDTQYF
DNA: TGCAGTGCTTCGGGACTAGCGTCGAGCACAGATACGCAGTATTTT
size: many
J: TRBJ2-3
D: TRBD2
V: TRBV20-1

CDR3: CASKLAGGGLSQFF
DNA: TGTGCCAGCAAACTAGCGGGAGGCGGTTTGTCCCAGTTCTTC
size: many
J: TRBJ2-1
D: TRBD2
V: TRBV6-2/TRBV6-3

CDR3: CSVEQAYEQYF
DNA: TGCAGCGTTGAACAGGCCTACGAGCAGTACTTC
size: few
J: TRBJ2-7
D: -
V: TRBV29-1

CDR3: CAWSQMTSGAYEQYF
DNA: TGTGCCTGGAGCCAGATGACTAGCGGGGCTTACGAGCAGTACTTC
size: few
J: TRBJ2-7
D: TRBD2
V: TRBV30

CDR3: CASSLGAGTNQETQYF
DNA: TGCGCCAGCAGCTTGGGGGCAGGGACTAACCAAGAGACCCAGTACTTC
size: few
J: TRBJ2-5
D: TRBD2
V: TRBV5-1

CDR3: CASGLRNSGRDEQFF
DNA: TGTGCTAGTGGTTTGCGAAATAGCGGGAGGGATGAGCAGTTCTTC
size: -
J: TRBJ2-1
D: TRBD2
V: TRBV12-5

CDR3: CASRSSSGRTQETQYF
DNA: TGTGCCAGCAGGAGCTCTAGCGGGAGGACACAAGAGACCCAGTACTTC
size: many
J: TRBJ2-5
D: TRBD2
V: TRBV12-3/TRBV12-4

CDR3: CASSLDASEQYF
DNA: TGTGCCAGCAGCTTAGATGCTAGCGAGCAGTACTTC
size: many
J: TRBJ2-7
D: -
V: TRBV11-2

CDR3: CASRRGGGANVLTF
DNA: TGTGCCAGCCGGAGGGGAGGTGGGGCCAACGTCCTGACTTTC
size: many
J: TRBJ2-6
D: -
V: TRBV12-3/TRBV12-4

CDR3: CASSSLLDTQYF
DNA: TGTGCCAGCAGCTCCCTTCTAGATACGCAGTATTTT
size: -
J: TRBJ2-3
D: -
V: TRBV5-4

CDR3: CASSPQRIQETQYF
DNA: TGTGCCAGCAGCCCCCAGCGTATCCAAGAGACCCAGTACTTC
size: -
J: TRBJ2-5
D: -
V: TRBV7-6

CDR3: CATSDPKGAGGELFF
DNA: TGTGCCACCAGTGATCCGAAGGGGGCGGGCGGGGAGCTGTTTTTT
size: -
J: TRBJ2-2
D: TRBD1
V: TRBV24-1

CDR3: CASRSPAGRGSTEAFF
DNA: TGTGCCAGCAGAAGTCCCGCCGGCAGGGGGTCCACTGAAGCTTTCTTT
size: few
J: TRBJ1-1
D: TRBD1
V: TRBV6-1

CDR3: CASSPMSAGGIGNEQFF
DNA: TGTGCCAGCAGCCCCATGAGCGCGGGAGGTATAGGGAATGAGCAGTTCTTC
size: many
J: TRBJ2-1
D: TRBD2
V: TRBV27

CDR3: CASSVEADSYNEQFF
DNA: TGTGCCAGCAGCGTAGAGGCTGACTCCTACAATGAGCAGTTCTTC
size: -
J: TRBJ2-1
D: -
V: TRBV9

CDR3: CAISESIAAGGNQPQHF
DNA: TGTGCCATCAGTGAGTCTATCGCGGCAGGCGGCAATCAGCCCCAGCATTTT
size: many
J: TRBJ1-5
D: -
V: TRBV10-3

CDR3: CASSKDDYEQYF
DNA: TGTGCCAGCAGTAAAGACGACTACGAGCAGTACTTC
size: many
J: TRBJ2-7
D: -
V: TRBV28

CDR3: CASSLSLAGRTDTQYF
DNA: TGTGCCAGCAGTTTATCACTAGCGGGAAGAACAGATACGCAGTATTTT
size: many
J: TRBJ2-3
D: TRBD2
V: TRBV27

CDR3: CASSADRVRTEAFF
DNA: TGTGCCAGTAGTGCGGACAGGGTTAGGACTGAAGCTTTCTTT
size: few
J: TRBJ1-1
D: TRBD1
V: TRBV19

CDR3: CSGVRQGAGGYTF
DNA: TGCAGCGGCGTACGACAGGGGGCTGGAGGCTACACCTTC
size: many
J: TRBJ1-2
D: TRBD1
V: TRBV29-1

CDR3: CASSLLRAGRETQYF
DNA: TGTGCCAGCAGCTTACTTCGCGCGGGCAGAGAGACCCAGTACTTC
size: many
J: TRBJ2-5
D: -
V: TRBV13